This TCR beta chain is from a study of blood T cell repertoires in COVID-19. Study information: PBMCs, B-cell-depleted T cells, or T cells provided the cDNA or gDNA that made up the material.

This table comes from immunoSEQ multiplex PCR, and its TCRdb copy is limited to in-frame clones, with some not included. This sample yields about 330,000 clones, of which 92% are seen a single time; around 18% belongs to the top ten. In germline, CDR1 is MDHEN, CDR2 SYDVKM. The length of the CDR3 is 15 residues. V shed 8 bases and J shed 5 bases, with 18 bases lying between them. Individuals aged roughly 18 to 95 years were recruited from roughly 22 US areas. The receptor was isolated from a woman between 25 and 40 years old who had recovered from COVID-19. Sequenced material: PBMCs or T cells enriched from blood (not recorded which). The chain combines TRBV28 with TRBJ2-2; TRBD2 might be the D (7 bases). The CDR3 DNA reads TGTGCCAGCTCCCTGAGAGGGGGGGGGACCGGGGAGCTGTTTTTT. Translated: CASSLRGGGTGELFF.